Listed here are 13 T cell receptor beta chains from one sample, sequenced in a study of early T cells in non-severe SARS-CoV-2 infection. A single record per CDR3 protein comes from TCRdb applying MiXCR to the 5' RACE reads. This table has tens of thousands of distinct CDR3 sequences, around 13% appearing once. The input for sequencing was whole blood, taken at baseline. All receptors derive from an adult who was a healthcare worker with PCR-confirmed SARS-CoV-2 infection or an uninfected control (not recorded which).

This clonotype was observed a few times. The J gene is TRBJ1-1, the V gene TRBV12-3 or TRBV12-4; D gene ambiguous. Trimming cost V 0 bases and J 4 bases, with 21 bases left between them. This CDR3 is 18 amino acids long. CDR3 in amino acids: CASSLAERARVGRTEAFF. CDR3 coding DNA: TGTGCCAGCAGTTTAGCGGAGAGAGCTAGGGTCGGTCGCACTGAAGCTTTCTTT.

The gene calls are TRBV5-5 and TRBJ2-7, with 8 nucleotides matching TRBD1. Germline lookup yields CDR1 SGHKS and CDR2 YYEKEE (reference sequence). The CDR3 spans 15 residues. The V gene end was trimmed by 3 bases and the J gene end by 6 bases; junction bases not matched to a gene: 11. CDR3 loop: CASSSRGTGEAEQYF. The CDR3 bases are TGTGCCAGCAGCTCTAGGGGGACAGGTGAAGCCGAGCAGTACTTC.

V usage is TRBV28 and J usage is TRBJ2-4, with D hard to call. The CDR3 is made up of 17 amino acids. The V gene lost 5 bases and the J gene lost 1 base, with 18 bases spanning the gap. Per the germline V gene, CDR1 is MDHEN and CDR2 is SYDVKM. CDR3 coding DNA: TGTGCCAGCAGTCCGATTAGGGATATGAATGCCAAAAACATTCAGTACTTC. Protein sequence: CASSPIRDMNAKNIQYF. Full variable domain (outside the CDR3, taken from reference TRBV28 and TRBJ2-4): DVKVTQSSRYLVKRTGEKVFLECVQDMDHENMFWYRQDPGLGLRLIYFSYDVKMKEKGDIPEGYSVSREKKERFSLILESASTNQTSMYLCASSPIRDMNAKNIQYFGAGTRLSVL.

CDR3 amino acids: CASSPRLAGGPGNIQYF. The CDR3 DNA follows: TGTGCCAGCAGCCCCCGACTAGCGGGAGGCCCAGGAAACATTCAGTACTTC. V is TRBV7-6 and J is TRBJ2-4, with 13 bases identical to TRBD2. V gave up 5 bases and J gave up 6 bases; unmatched junction bases: 10. Germline V gene sequence: CDR1 SGHVS, CDR2 FNYEAQ. The CDR3 contains 17 residues. Together with reference TRBV7-6 and TRBJ2-4, the CDR3 gives the full variable domain: GAGVSQSPRYKVTKRGQDVALRCDPISGHVSLYWYRQALGQGPEFLTYFNYEAQQDKSGLPNDRFSAERPEGSISTLTIQRTEQRDSAMYRCASSPRLAGGPGNIQYFGAGTRLSVL.

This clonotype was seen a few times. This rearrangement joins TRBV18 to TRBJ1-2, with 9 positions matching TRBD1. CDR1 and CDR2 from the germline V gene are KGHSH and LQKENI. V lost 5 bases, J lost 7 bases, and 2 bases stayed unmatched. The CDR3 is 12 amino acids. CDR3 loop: CASSWDRAGYTF. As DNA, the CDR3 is TGTGCCAGCTCATGGGACAGGGCTGGCTACACCTTC.

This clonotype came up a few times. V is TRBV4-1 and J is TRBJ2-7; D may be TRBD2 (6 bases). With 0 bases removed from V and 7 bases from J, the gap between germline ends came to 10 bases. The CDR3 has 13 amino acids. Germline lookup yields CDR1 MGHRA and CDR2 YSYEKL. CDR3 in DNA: TGCGCCAGCAGCCAAGATACTAGCCCTGAGCAGTACTTC. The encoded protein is CASSQDTSPEQYF.

The CDR3 nucleotides read TGTGCCAGCGGACGACAGGATAATTCACCCCTCCACTTT. Translating it yields CASGRQDNSPLHF. V is TRBV7-6 and J is TRBJ1-6, with TRBD1 as a possible D gene (6 bases). Germline V gives CDR1 SGHVS, CDR2 FNYEAQ. There are 13 residues in the CDR3. Trimming left V 8 bases short and J 5 bases short, with 10 bases between.

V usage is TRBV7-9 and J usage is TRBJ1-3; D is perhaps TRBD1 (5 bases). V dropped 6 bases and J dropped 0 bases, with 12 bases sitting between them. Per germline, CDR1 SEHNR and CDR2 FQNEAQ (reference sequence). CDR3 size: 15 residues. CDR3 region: CASSSDRSSGNTIYF. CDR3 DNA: TGTGCCAGCAGTTCTGACAGAAGCTCTGGAAACACCATATATTTT.

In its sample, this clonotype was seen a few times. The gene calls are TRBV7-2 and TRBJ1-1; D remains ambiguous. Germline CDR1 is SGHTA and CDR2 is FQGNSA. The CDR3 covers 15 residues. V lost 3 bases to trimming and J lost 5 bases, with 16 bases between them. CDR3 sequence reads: CASSFSASARTEAFF. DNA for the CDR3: TGTGCCAGCAGCTTTAGCGCCTCGGCGAGGACTGAAGCTTTCTTT.

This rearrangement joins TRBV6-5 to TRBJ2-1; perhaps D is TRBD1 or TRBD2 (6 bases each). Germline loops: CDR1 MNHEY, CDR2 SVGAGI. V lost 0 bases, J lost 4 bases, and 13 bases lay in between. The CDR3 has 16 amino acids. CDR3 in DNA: TGTGCCAGCAGTTACTCCCCCGGGGGCGCGTACAATGAGCAGTTCTTC. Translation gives CASSYSPGGAYNEQFF.

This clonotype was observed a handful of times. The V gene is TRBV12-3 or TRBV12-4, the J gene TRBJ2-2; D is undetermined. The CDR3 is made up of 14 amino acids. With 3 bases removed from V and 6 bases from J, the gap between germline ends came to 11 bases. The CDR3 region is CASSLKGIAGELFF. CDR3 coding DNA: TGTGCCAGCAGTTTGAAAGGGATCGCCGGGGAGCTGTTTTTT.

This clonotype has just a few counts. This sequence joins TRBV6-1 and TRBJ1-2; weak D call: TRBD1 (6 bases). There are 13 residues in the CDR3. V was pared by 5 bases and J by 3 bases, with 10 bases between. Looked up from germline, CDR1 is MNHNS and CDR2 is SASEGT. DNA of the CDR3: TGTGCCAGCAGTCAACAGGGCTACTATGGCTACACCTTC. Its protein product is CASSQQGYYGYTF.

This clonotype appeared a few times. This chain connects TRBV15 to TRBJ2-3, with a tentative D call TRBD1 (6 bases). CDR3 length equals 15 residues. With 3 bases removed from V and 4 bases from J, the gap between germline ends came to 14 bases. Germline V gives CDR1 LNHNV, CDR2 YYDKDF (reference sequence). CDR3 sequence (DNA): TGTGCCACCAGCAGCCATAGAGGGGGTCCAGATACGCAGTATTTT. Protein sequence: CATSSHRGGPDTQYF.